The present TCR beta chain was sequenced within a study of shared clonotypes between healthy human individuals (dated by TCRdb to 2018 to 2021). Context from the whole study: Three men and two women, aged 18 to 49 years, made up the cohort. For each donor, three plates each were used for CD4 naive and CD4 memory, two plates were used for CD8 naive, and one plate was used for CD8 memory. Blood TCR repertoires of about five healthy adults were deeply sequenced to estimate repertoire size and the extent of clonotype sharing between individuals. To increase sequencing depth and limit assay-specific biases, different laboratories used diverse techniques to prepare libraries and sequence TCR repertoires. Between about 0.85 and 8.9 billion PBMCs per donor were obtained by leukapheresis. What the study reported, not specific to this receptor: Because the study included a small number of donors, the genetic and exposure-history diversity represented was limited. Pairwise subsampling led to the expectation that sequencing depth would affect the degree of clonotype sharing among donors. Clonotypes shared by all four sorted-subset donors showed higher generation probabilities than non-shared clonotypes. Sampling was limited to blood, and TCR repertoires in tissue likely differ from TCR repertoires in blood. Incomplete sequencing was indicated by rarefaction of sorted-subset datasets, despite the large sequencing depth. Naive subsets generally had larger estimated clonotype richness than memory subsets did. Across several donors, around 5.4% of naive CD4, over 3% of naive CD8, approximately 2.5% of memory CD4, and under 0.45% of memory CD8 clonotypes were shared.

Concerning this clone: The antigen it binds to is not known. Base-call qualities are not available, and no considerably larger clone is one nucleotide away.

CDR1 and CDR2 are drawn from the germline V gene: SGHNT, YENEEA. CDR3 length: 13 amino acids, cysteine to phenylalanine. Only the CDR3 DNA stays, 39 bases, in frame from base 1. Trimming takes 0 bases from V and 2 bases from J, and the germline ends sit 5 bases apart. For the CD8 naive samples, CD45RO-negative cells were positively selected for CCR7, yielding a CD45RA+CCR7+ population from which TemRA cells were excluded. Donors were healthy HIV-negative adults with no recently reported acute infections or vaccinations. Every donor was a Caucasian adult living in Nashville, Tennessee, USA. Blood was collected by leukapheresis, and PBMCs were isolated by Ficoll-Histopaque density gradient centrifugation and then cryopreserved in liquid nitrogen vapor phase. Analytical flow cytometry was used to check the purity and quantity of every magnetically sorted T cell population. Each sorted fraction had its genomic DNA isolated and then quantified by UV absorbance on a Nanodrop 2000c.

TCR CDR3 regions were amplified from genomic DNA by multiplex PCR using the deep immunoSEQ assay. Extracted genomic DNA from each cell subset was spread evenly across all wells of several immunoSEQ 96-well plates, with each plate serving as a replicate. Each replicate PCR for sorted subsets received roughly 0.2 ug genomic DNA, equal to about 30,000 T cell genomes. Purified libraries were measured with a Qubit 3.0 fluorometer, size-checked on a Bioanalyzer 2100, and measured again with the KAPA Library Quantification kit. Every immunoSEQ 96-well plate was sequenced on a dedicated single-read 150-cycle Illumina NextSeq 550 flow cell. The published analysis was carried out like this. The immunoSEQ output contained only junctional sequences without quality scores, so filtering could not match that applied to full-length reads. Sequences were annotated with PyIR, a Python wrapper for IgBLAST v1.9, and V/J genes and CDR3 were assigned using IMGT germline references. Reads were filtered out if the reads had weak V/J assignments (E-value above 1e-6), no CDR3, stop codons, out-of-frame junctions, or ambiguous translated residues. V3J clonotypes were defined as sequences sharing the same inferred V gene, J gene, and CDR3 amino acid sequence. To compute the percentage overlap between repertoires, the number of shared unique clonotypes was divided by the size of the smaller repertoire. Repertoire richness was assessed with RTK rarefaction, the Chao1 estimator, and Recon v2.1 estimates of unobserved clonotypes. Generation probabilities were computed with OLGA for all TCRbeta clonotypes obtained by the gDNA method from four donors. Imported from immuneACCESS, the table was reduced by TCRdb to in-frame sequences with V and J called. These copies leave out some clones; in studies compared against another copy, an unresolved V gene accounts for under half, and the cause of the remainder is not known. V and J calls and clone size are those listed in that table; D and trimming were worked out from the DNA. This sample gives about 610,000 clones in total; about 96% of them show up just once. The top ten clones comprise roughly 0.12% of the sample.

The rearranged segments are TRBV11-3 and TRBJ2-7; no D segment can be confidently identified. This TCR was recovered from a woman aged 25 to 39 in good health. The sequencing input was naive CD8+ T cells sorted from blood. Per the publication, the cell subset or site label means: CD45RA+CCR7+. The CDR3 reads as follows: CASSLEVAYEQYF. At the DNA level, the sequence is TGTGCCAGCAGCTTAGAGGTGGCCTACGAGCAGTACTTC.